The subject of this entry is one T cell receptor (beta chain). These data are taken from a study of control samples from healthy donors and cancer patients. The protocol was immunoSEQ multiplex PCR, while the TCRdb copy is restricted to in-frame clones and leaves out a portion. This table has some 22,000 clones, 84% appearing once. V was trimmed by 1 base and J by 6 bases, leaving 5 bases between them. Per the germline V gene, CDR1 is SGHDN and CDR2 is FVKESK. CDR3 length: 12 amino acids. Sequencing was carried out using PBMCs. The receptor was derived from a man aged 55 to 69 with colorectal cancer. The chain recombines TRBV14 with TRBJ2-3; D gene uncertain. The CDR3 nucleotides are TGTGCCAGCAGCCAAGGTTGGGATACGCAGTATTTT. Protein: CASSQGWDTQYF.